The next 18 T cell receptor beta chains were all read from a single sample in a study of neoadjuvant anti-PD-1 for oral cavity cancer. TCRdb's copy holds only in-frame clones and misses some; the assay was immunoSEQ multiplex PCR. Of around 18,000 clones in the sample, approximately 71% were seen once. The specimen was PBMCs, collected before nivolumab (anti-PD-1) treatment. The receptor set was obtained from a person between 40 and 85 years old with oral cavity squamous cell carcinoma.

The CDR3 loop is CAWGGTASTDTQYF. In nucleotides, the CDR3 is TGTGCCTGGGGGGGGACCGCTAGCACAGATACGCAGTATTTT. The V gene is TRBV28, the J gene TRBJ2-3; TRBD2 matches 7 bases. The CDR3 length is 14 residues. The germline CDR1 and CDR2 sequences are MDHEN and SYDVKM. V lost 11 bases to trimming and J lost 0 bases; unmatched junction nucleotides: 8.

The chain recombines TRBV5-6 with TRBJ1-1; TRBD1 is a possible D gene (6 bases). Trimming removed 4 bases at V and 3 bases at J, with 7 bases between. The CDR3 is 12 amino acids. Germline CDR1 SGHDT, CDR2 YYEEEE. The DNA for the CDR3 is TGTGCCAGCAGCCCAGGGGACACTGAAGCTTTCTTT. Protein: CASSPGDTEAFF.

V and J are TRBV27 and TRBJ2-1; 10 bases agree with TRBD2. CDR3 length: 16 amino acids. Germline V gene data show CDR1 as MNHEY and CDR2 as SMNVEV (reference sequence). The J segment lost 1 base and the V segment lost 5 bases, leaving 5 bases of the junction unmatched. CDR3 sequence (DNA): TGTGCCAGCAGTAGTAGCGGGGGGATTTCCTACAATGAGCAGTTCTTC. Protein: CASSSSGGISYNEQFF.

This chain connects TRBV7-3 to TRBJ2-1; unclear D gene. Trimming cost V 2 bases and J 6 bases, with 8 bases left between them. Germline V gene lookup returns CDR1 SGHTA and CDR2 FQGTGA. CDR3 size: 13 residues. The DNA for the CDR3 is TGTGCCAGCAGCTTAGGTGTCAGCAATGAGCAGTTCTTC. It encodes CASSLGVSNEQFF.

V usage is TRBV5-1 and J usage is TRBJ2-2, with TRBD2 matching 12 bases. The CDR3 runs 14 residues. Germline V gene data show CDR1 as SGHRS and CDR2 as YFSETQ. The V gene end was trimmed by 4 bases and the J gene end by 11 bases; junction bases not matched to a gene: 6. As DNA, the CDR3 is TGCGCCAGCAGCCTCGGACTAGCGGGAACAGAGCTGTTTTTT. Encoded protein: CASSLGLAGTELFF.

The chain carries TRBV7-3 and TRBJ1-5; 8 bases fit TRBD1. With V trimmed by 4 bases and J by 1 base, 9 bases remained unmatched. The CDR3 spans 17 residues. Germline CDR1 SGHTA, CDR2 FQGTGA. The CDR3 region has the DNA TGTGCCAGCAGCTCCCATCACAGGGGGGAGAGCAATCAGCCCCAGCATTTT. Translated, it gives CASSSHHRGESNQPQHF. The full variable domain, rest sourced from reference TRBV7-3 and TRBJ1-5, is GAGVSQTPSNKVTEKGKYVELRCDPISGHTALYWYRQSLGQGPEFLIYFQGTGAADDSGLPNDRFFAVRPEGSVSTLKIQRTERGDSAVYLCASSSHHRGESNQPQHFGDGTRLSIL.

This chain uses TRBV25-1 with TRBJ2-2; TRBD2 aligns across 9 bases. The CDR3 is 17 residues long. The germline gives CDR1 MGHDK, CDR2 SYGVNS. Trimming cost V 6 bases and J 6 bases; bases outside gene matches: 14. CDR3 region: CASSPASFSGSPGELFF. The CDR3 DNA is TGTGCCAGCAGCCCCGCCAGCTTTAGCGGGAGTCCCGGGGAGCTGTTTTTT. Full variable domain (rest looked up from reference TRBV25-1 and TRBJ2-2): EADIYQTPRYLVIGTGKKITLECSQTMGHDKMYWYQQDPGMELHLIHYSYGVNSTEKGDLSSESTVSRIRTEHFPLTLESARPSHTSQYLCASSPASFSGSPGELFFGEGSRLTVL.

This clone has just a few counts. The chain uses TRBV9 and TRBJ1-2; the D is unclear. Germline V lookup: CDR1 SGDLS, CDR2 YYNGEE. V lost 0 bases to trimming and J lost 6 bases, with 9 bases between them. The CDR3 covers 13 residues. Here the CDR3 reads CASSVVPPDGYTF. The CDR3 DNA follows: TGTGCCAGCAGCGTAGTCCCGCCAGATGGCTACACCTTC.

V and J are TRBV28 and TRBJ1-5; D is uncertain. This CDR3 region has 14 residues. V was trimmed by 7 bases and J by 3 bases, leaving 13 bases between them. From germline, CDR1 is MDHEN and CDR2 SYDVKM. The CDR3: CASTLGSVNQPQHF. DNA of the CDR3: TGTGCCAGCACCCTAGGGTCAGTCAATCAGCCCCAGCATTTT. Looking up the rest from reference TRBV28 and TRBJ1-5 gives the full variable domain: DVKVTQSSRYLVKRTGEKVFLECVQDMDHENMFWYRQDPGLGLRLIYFSYDVKMKEKGDIPEGYSVSREKKERFSLILESASTNQTSMYLCASTLGSVNQPQHFGDGTRLSIL.

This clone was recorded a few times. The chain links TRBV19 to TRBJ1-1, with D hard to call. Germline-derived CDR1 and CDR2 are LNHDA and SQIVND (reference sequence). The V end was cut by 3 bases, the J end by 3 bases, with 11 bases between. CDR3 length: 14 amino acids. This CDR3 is CASSMVPVDTEAFF. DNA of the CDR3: TGTGCCAGTAGTATGGTCCCGGTCGACACTGAAGCTTTCTTT.

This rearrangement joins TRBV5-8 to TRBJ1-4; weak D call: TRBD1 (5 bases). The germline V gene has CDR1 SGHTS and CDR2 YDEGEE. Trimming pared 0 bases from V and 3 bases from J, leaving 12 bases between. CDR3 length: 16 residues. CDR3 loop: CASSLVQGTANEKLFF. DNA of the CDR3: TGTGCCAGCAGCTTGGTTCAGGGAACGGCTAATGAAAAACTGTTTTTT.

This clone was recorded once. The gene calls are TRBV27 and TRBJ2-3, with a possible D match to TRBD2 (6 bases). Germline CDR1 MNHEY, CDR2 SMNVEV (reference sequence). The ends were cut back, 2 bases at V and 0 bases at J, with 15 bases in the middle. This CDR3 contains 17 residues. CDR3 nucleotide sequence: TGTGCCAGCAGTTTAGACTCAGCCGGGAGAAGCACAGATACGCAGTATTTT. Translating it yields CASSLDSAGRSTDTQYF.

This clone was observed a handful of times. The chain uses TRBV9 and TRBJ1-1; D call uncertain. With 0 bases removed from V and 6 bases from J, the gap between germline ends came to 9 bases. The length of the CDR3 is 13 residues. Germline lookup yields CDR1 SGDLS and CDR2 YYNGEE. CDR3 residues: CASSVGLGSEAFF. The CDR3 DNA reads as TGTGCCAGCAGCGTAGGACTCGGTTCTGAAGCTTTCTTT.

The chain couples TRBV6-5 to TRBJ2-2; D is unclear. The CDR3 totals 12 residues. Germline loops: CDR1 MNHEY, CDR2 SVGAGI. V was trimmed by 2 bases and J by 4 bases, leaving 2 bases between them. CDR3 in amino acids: CASSYLTGELFF. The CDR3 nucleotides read TGTGCCAGCAGTTACCTCACCGGGGAGCTGTTTTTT.

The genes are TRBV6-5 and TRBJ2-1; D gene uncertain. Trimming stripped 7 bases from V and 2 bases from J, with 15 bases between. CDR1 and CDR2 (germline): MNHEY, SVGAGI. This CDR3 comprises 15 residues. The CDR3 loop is CASTRSFDPYNEQFF. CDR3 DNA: TGTGCCAGCACCCGTAGTTTTGATCCCTACAATGAGCAGTTCTTC.

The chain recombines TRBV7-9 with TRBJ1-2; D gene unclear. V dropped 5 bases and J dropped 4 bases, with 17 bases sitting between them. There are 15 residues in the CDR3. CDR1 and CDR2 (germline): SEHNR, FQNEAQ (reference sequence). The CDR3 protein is CASSPSEGPLYGYTF. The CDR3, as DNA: TGTGCCAGCAGCCCTAGTGAAGGTCCCCTCTATGGCTACACCTTC.

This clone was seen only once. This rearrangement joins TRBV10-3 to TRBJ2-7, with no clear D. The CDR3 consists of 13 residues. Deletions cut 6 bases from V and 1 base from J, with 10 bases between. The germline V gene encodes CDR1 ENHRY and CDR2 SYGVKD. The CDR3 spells CAISIQGSYEQYF. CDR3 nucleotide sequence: TGTGCCATCAGCATACAAGGTTCCTACGAGCAGTACTTC.

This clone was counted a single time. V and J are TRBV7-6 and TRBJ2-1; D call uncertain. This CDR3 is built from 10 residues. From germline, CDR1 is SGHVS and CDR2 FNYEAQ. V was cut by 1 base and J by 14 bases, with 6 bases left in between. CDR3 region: CASSLVAKFF. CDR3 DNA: TGTGCCAGCAGCTTAGTTGCGAAGTTCTTC.